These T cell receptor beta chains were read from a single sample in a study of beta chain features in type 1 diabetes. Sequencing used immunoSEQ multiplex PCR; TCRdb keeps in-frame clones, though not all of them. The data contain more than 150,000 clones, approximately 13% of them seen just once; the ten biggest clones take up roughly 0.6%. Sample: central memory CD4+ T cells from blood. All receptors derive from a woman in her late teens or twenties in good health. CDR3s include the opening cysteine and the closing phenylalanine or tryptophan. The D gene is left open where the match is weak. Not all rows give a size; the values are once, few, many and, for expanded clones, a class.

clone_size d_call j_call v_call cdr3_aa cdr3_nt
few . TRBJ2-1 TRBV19 CASSIMGRGDEQFF TGTGCCAGTAGTATTATGGGCAGGGGCGATGAGCAGTTCTTC
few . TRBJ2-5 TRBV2 CASSGGGETQYF TGTGCCAGCAGTGGCGGTGGGGAGACCCAGTACTTC
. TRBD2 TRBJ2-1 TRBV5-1 CATRRGSGIEGNEQFF TGCGCCACCCGCAGGGGTAGCGGGATAGAGGGGAATGAGCAGTTCTTC
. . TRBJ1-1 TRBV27 CASSLSPVMNTEAFF TGTGCCAGCAGTTTATCTCCGGTGATGAACACTGAAGCTTTCTTT
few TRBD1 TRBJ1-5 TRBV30 CAWRYPRDRGQIQPQHF TGTGCCTGGAGATACCCCCGGGACAGGGGGCAGATTCAGCCCCAGCATTTT
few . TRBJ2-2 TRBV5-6 CASSLIAVNTGELFF TGTGCCAGCAGCTTAATAGCGGTTAACACCGGGGAGCTGTTTTTT
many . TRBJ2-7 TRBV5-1 CASTSDVAYEQYF TGCGCCAGCACCTCCGATGTAGCCTACGAGCAGTACTTC
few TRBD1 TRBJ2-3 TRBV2 CASNGQGTDTQYF TGTGCCAGCAACGGACAGGGGACAGATACGCAGTATTTT
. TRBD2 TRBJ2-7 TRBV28 CASTGPGLAGVSEQYF TGTGCCAGCACCGGGCCCGGTCTAGCGGGAGTAAGCGAGCAGTACTTC
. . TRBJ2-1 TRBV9 CASSVAGGSGNEQFF TGTGCCAGCAGCGTAGCAGGGGGGAGTGGGAATGAGCAGTTCTTC
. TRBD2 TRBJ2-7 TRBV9 CASSVGGRGTYEQYF TGTGCCAGCAGCGTAGGGGGGAGGGGTACCTACGAGCAGTACTTC
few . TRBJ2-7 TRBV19 CAKPHRSYEQYF TGTGCCAAGCCCCACAGATCCTACGAGCAGTACTTC
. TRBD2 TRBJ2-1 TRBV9 CASSDPPAGGSYNEQFF TGTGCCAGCAGCGACCCCCCCGCGGGAGGGAGTTACAATGAGCAGTTCTTC
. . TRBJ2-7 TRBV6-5 CASSYSKRDYEQYF TGTGCCAGCAGTTACTCGAAGAGGGACTACGAGCAGTACTTC
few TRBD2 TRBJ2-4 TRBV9 CASSVEDGWTSRDIQYF TGTGCCAGCAGCGTAGAAGATGGGTGGACTAGTCGAGACATTCAGTACTTC
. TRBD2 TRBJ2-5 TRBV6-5 CASSYAGGQETQYF TGTGCCAGCAGTTACGCGGGGGGCCAAGAGACCCAGTACTTC
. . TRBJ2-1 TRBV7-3 CASSQASSRAQNEQFF TGTGCCAGCAGCCAAGCTAGCAGTCGGGCGCAGAATGAGCAGTTCTTC
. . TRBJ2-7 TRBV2 CASSASTYEQYF TGTGCCAGCAGTGCCAGTACCTACGAGCAGTACTTC
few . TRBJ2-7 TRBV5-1 CASSPNGRSEQYF TGCGCCAGCAGCCCGAACGGTCGTAGCGAGCAGTACTTC
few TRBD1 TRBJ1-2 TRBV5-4 CASSQGQAFYGYTF TGTGCCAGCAGCCAGGGACAGGCGTTCTATGGCTACACCTTC
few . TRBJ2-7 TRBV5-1 CASSPGDWTDSYEQYF TGCGCCAGCAGCCCCGGAGACTGGACAGACTCCTACGAGCAGTACTTC
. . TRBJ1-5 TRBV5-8 CASSSRGTDQPQHF TGTGCCAGCAGCTCCAGGGGCACGGATCAGCCCCAGCATTTT
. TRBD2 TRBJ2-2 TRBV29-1 CSAETSGSYTGELFF TGCAGCGCGGAGACTAGCGGGAGTTACACCGGGGAGCTGTTTTTT
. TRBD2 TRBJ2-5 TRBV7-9 CASRTLAEETQYF TGTGCCAGCCGTACTCTAGCGGAAGAGACCCAGTACTTC
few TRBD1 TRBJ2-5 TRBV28 CASSDRVPETQYF TGTGCCAGCAGTGACAGGGTCCCGGAGACCCAGTACTTC
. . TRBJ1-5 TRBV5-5 CASSLARGNQPQHF TGTGCCAGCAGCTTGGCGAGGGGCAATCAGCCCCAGCATTTT
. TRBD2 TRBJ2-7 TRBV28 CASSSGLAGEIYEQYF TGTGCCAGCAGTTCGGGACTAGCGGGAGAGATCTACGAGCAGTACTTC
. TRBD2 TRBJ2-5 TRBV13 CASSPRAGAGETQYF TGTGCCAGCAGCCCACGGGCGGGAGCGGGGGAGACCCAGTACTTC
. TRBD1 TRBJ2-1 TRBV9 CASSVTGGHDEQFF TGTGCCAGCAGCGTTACAGGGGGGCACGATGAGCAGTTCTTC
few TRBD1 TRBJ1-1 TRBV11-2 CASSRSLTGSAFF TGTGCCAGCAGCCGTTCCTTGACAGGGAGCGCTTTCTTT
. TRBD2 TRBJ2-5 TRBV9 CASSSGLAETQYF TGTGCCAGCAGCTCTGGACTAGCGGAGACCCAGTACTTC
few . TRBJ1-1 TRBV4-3 CASSQGRDTEAFF TGCGCCAGCAGCCAAGGCCGGGACACTGAAGCTTTCTTT
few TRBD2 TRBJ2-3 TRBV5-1 CASSLSLAATDTQYF TGCGCCAGCAGCTTGTCACTAGCGGCCACAGATACGCAGTATTTT
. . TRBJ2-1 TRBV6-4 CASSDSRNPSSYNEQFF TGTGCCAGCAGTGACTCGCGGAACCCTAGCTCCTACAATGAGCAGTTCTTC
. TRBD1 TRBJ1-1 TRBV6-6 CASSYSTGTGTEAFF TGTGCCAGCAGTTACTCGACCGGGACAGGGACTGAAGCTTTCTTT
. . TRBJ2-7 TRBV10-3 CAIRNLTSYEQYF TGTGCCATCCGAAACCTGACATCTTACGAGCAGTACTTC
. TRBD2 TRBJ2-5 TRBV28 CASRSVASGRRETQYF TGTGCCAGCAGATCCGTGGCTAGCGGGAGACGAGAGACCCAGTACTTC
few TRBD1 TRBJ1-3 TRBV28 CASSTGLSGNTIYF TGTGCCAGCTCGACAGGGCTCTCTGGAAACACCATATATTTT
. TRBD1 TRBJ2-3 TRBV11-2 CASSTRTGGDTQYF TGTGCCAGCAGCACCCGGACAGGGGGCGATACGCAGTATTTT
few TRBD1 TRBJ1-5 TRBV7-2 CASSFWTGVGQPQHF TGTGCCAGCAGCTTTTGGACAGGGGTCGGGCAGCCCCAGCATTTT
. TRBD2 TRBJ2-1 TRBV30 CAWSGGTSGSQGFF TGTGCCTGGAGTGGGGGGACTAGCGGGAGCCAGGGGTTCTTC
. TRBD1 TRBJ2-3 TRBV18 CASSRQGIGTDTQYF TGTGCCAGCTCACGACAGGGAATTGGCACAGATACGCAGTATTTT
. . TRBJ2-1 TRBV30 CAWNHGSSYNEQFF TGTGCCTGGAATCACGGGAGCTCCTACAATGAGCAGTTCTTC
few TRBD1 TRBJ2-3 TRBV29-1 CSASDRGRDTQYF TGCAGCGCTTCGGACAGGGGAAGAGATACGCAGTATTTT
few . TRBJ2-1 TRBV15 CATSNPGRWMNHNEQFF TGTGCCACCAGCAATCCGGGTAGGTGGATGAACCACAATGAGCAGTTCTTC
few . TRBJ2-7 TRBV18 CASSPPTGSSYEQYF TGTGCCAGCTCCCCCCCGACAGGTAGCTCCTACGAGCAGTACTTC
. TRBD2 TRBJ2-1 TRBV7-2 CASRETSGSLNEQFF TGTGCCAGCAGGGAGACTAGCGGGAGTCTGAATGAGCAGTTCTTC
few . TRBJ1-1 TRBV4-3 CASSQEYWSTEAFF TGCGCCAGCAGCCAAGAGTACTGGAGCACTGAAGCTTTCTTT
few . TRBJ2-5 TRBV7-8 CASSPQETQYF TGTGCCAGCAGCCCGCAAGAGACCCAGTACTTC
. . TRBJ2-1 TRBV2 CASSLNNEQFF TGTGCCAGCAGTCTAAACAATGAGCAGTTCTTC
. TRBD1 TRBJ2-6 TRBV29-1 CSAGDRAGANVLTF TGCAGCGCTGGCGACAGGGCTGGGGCCAACGTCCTGACTTTC
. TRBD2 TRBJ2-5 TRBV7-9 CASSLDLRGIREETQYF TGTGCCAGCAGCTTAGATCTGCGGGGGATCAGGGAAGAGACCCAGTACTTC
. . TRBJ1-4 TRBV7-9 CASSFSGVQDRKLFF TGTGCCAGCAGCTTCTCAGGGGTACAGGATCGAAAACTGTTTTTT
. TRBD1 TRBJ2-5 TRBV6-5 CASSQGRGQETQYF TGTGCCAGCAGCCAGGGCAGGGGGCAAGAGACCCAGTACTTC
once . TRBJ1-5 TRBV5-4 CASSLAGIGQPQHF TGTGCCAGCAGCTTGGCAGGGATTGGACAGCCCCAGCATTTT
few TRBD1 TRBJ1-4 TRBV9 CASSTGTATNEKLFF TGTGCCAGCAGCACCGGGACAGCAACTAATGAAAAACTGTTTTTT
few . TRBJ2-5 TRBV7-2 CASSLALRGGETQYF TGTGCCAGCAGCTTAGCGCTGAGGGGAGGAGAGACCCAGTACTTC